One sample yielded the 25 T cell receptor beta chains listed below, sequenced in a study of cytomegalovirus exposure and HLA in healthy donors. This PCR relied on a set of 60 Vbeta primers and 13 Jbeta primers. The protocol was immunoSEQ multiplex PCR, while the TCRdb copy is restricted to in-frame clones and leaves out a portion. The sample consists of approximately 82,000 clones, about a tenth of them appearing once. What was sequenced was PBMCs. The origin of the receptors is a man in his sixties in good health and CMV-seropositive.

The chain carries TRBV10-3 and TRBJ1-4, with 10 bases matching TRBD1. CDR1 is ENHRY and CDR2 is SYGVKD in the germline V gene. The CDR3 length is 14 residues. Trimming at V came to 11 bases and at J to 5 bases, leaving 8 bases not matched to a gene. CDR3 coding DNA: TGTGCCGCGACAGGGGGCAGGGACAATGAAAAACTGTTTTTT. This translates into CAATGGRDNEKLFF.

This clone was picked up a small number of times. CDR3 sequence reads: CASSLQPGQGYGYTF. The CDR3 region has the DNA TGCGCCAGCAGTTTACAACCGGGACAGGGCTATGGCTACACCTTC. The J gene is TRBJ1-2, the V gene TRBV5-1, with 9 bases that match TRBD1. The CDR3 has 15 residues. CDR1 is SGHRS and CDR2 is YFSETQ in the germline V gene. The ends lost 5 bases at V and 4 bases at J; junction bases unmatched: 9.

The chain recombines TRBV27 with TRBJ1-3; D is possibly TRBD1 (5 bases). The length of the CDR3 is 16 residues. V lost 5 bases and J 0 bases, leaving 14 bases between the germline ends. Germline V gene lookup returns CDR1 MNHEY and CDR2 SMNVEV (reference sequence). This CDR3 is CASSPWGGSSGNTIYF. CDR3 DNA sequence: TGTGCCAGCAGTCCCTGGGGGGGGAGCTCTGGAAACACCATATATTTT.

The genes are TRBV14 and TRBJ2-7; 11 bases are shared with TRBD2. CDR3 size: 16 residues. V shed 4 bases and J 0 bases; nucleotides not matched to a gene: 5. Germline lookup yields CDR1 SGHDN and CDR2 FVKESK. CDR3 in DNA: TGTGCCAGCAGCCTAAGGGGACTAGCGGTCTCCTACGAGCAGTACTTC. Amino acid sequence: CASSLRGLAVSYEQYF.

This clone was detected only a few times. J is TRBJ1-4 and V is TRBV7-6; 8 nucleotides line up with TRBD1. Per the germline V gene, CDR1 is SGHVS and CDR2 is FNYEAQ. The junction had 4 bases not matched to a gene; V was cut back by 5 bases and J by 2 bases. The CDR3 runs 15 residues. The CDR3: CASSLTGGTNEKLFF. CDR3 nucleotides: TGTGCCAGCAGCCTTACAGGGGGGACTAATGAAAAACTGTTTTTT.

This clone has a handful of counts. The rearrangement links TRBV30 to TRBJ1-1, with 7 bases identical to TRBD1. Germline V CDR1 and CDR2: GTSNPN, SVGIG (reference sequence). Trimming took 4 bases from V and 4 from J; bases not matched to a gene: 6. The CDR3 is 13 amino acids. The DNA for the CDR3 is TGTGCCTGGATAGGGGGCGCGGGCACTGAAGCTTTCTTT. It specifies CAWIGGAGTEAFF.

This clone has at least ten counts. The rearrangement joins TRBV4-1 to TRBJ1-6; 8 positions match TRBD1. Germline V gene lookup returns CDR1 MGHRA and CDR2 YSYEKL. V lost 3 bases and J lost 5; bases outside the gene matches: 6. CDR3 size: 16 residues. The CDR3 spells CASSQGQVFNNSPLHF. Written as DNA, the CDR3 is TGCGCCAGCAGCCAGGGACAGGTATTCAATAATTCACCCCTCCACTTT.

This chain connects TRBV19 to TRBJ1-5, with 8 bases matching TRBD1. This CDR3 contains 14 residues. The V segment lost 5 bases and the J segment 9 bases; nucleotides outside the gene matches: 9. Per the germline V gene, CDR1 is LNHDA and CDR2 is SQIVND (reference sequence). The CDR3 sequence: CASSLGTGRGPQHF. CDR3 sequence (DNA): TGTGCCAGTAGTCTAGGGACAGGTCGGGGGCCCCAGCATTTT. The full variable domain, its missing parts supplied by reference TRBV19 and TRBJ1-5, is DGGITQSPKYLFRKEGQNVTLSCEQNLNHDAMYWYRQDPGQGLRLIYYSQIVNDFQKGDIAEGYSVSREKKESFPLTVTSAQKNPTAFYLCASSLGTGRGPQHFGDGTRLSIL.

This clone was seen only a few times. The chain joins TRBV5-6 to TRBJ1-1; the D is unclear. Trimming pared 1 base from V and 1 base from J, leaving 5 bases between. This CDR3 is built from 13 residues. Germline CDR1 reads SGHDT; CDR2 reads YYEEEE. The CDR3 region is CASSLWANTEAFF. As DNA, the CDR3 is TGTGCCAGCAGCTTGTGGGCGAACACTGAAGCTTTCTTT.

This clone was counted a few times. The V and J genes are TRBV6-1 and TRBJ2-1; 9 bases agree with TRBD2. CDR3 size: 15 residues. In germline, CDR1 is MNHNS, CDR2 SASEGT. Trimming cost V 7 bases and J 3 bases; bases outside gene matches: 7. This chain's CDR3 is CASMRGGGDYNEQFF. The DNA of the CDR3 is TGTGCCAGCATGAGGGGCGGGGGGGACTACAATGAGCAGTTCTTC.

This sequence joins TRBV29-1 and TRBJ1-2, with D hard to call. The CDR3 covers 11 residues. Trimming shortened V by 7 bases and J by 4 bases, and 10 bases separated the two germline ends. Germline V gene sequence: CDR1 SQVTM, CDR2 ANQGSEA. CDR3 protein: CSARSGYGYTF. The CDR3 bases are TGCAGCGCTCGCTCGGGCTATGGCTACACCTTC.

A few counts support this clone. CDR3: CASSYVGREERYEQYF. The DNA for the CDR3 is TGTGCCAGCAGCTACGTGGGGCGGGAGGAGCGCTACGAGCAGTACTTC. V is TRBV7-9 and J is TRBJ2-7; 8 nucleotides agree with TRBD2. The CDR3 covers 16 residues. The germline V gene encodes CDR1 SEHNR and CDR2 FQNEAQ (reference sequence). Losses at the gene ends were 4 bases for V and 3 bases for J; bases not matched to a gene: 11.

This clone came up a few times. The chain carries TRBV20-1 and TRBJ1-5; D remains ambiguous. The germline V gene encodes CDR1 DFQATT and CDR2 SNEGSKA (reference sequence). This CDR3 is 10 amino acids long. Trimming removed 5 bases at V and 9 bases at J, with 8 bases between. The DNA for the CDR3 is TGCAGTGCTGGTCCCGGGCCCCAGCATTTT. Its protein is CSAGPGPQHF.

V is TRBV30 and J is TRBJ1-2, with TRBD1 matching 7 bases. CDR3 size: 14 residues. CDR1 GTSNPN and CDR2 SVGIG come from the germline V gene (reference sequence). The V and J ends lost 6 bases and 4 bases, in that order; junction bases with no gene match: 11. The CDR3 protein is CACNPGQTLYGYTF. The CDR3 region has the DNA TGTGCCTGTAACCCGGGACAGACACTCTATGGCTACACCTTC.

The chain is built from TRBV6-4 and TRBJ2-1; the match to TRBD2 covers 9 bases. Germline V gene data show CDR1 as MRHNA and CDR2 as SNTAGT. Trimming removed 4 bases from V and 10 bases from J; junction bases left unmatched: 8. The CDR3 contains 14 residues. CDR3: CASSVSYLAGEQFF. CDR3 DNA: TGTGCCAGCAGTGTCAGCTACCTAGCGGGGGAGCAGTTCTTC.

The CDR3 DNA reads as TGTGCCAGCAGTTTAAATCCCCTGAGCGGATACTCTAGCACAGATACGCAGTATTTT. Translation: CASSLNPLSGYSSTDTQYF. The gene calls are TRBV28 and TRBJ2-3, with a tentative D call TRBD2 (5 bases). The V end lost 2 bases, the J end lost 0 bases, and 21 bases lay between the germline ends. CDR1 MDHEN and CDR2 SYDVKM come from the germline V gene. CDR3 length equals 19 residues.

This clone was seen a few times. This CDR3 is CASSESGDYGYTF. Here the CDR3 DNA reads TGTGCCAGCAGTGAATCCGGGGACTATGGCTACACCTTC. This chain connects TRBV6-1 to TRBJ1-2; D unclear. This CDR3 has 13 residues. Germline V gene lookup returns CDR1 MNHNS and CDR2 SASEGT. Trimming shortened V by 2 bases and J by 3 bases, and 7 bases separated the two germline ends.

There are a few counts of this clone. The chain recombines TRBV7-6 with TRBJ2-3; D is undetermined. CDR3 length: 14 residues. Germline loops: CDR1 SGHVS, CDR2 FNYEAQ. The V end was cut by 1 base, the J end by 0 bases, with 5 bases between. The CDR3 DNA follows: TGTGCCAGCAGCTTAGAGCCCAGCACAGATACGCAGTATTTT. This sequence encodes CASSLEPSTDTQYF.

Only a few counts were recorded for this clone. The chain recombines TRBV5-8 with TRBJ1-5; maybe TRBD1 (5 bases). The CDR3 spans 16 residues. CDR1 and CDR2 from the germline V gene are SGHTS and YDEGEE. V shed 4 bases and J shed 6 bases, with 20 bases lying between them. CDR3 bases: TGTGCCAGCAGCAATATGCGGCGGCAGGGTTCTCAGCCCCAGCATTTT. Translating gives CASSNMRRQGSQPQHF.

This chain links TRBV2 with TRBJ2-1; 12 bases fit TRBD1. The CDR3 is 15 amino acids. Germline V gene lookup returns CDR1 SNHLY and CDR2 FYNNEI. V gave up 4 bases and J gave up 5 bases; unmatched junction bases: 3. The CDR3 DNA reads TGTGCCAGCAGTGGGGGACAGGGGGCGGACAATGAGCAGTTCTTC. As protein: CASSGGQGADNEQFF.

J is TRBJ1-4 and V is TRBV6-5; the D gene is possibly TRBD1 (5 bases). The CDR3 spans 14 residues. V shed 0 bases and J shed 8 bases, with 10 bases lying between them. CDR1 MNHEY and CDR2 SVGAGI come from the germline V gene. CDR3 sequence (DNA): TGTGCCAGCAGTTACTCGGGTGACAGAGAAAAACTGTTTTTT. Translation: CASSYSGDREKLFF.

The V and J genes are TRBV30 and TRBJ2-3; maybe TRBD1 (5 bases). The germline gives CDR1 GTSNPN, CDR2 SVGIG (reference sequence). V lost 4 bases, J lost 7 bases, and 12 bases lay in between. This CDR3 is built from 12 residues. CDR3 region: CAWNERGNTQYF. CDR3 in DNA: TGTGCCTGGAATGAAAGGGGAAATACGCAGTATTTT.

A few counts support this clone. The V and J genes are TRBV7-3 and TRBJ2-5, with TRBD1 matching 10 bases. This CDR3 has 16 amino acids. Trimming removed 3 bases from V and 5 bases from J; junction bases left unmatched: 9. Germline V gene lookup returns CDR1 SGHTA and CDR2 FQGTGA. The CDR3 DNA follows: TGTGCCAGCAGCTTCCTCCCGGGACAGGGGTCGGAGACCCAGTACTTC. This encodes CASSFLPGQGSETQYF.

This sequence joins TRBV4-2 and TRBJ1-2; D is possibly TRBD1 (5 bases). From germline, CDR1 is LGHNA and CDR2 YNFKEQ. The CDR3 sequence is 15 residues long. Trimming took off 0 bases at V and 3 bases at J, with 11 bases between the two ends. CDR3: CASSQDRDSYYGYTF. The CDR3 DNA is TGTGCCAGCAGCCAAGATCGAGACAGCTACTATGGCTACACCTTC.

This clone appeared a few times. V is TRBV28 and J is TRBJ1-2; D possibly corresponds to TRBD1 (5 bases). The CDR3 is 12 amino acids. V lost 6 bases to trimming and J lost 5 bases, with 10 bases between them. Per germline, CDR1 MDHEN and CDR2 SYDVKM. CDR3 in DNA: TGTGCCAGCAGCAACAGGTTTTATGGCTACACCTTC. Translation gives CASSNRFYGYTF.